The rows below give T cell receptor beta chains drawn from one sample of a study of T cells in Graves' hyperthyroidism and ophthalmopathy. Each CDR3 protein is one row after TCRdb ran MiXCR on the multiplex PCR reads. The sample lists a few hundred thousand distinct CDR3 sequences, roughly 15% occurring once. What was sequenced was blood. These receptors all come from a woman aged 25 to 45 with Graves' ophthalmopathy. The conserved cysteine and the conserved F or W are not part of the CDR3 here.

v_gene	j_gene	CDR3aa
TRBV19	TRBJ2-7	ASSGTGGNEQY
TRBV20-1	TRBJ2-7	SARWGTRTGSREQY
TRBV11-2	TRBJ2-7	ASSLGQGGTYEQY
TRBV29-1	TRBJ2-7	SVEEVQDSYEQY
TRBV5-6	TRBJ2-5	ASSSPPGQGIETQY
TRBV7-9	TRBJ2-2	ASSLGAGQFTGELF
TRBV15	TRBJ1-2	ATSRDGTAGNYGYT
TRBV2	TRBJ1-1	ASSHFLRTGEVSMNTEAF
TRBV10-3	TRBJ1-2	AISESGGNYGYT
TRBV2	TRBJ1-3	ASSERFGGALGNTIY
TRBV20-1	TRBJ1-5	SAPRDTAISNQPQH
TRBV11-1	TRBJ2-2	ASSLGQGATVTGELF
TRBV11-2	TRBJ2-3	ASSLDPRYTQY
TRBV7-9	TRBJ1-4	ASSIFLGKLF
TRBV20-1	TRBJ2-7	SAPGTGLFYEQY
TRBV20-1	TRBJ2-7	SASPATDGQQY
TRBV5-6	TRBJ2-6	ASSLVGEGPYSGANVLT
TRBV3-1	TRBJ1-2	ASSLGSGTGNGYT
TRBV5-5	TRBJ2-3	ASSRTRGGGSADTQY
TRBV3-1	TRBJ2-3	ASSKSQVSDTQY
TRBV11-2	TRBJ2-5	ASSLAYWAGTRYQETQY
TRBV6-5	TRBJ2-5	ASSYGTGAPREY
TRBV7-3	TRBJ2-3	ASSLTRDTYTDTQY
TRBV5-6	TRBJ2-7	ASSSGWGPGGSRYEQY
TRBV10-1	TRBJ1-1	ASSESKGGAEAF
TRBV15	TRBJ2-7	ATSRGDANSYEQY
TRBV9	TRBJ1-1	ASSALGDTEAF